This record concerns one TCR beta chain sequence. These data belong to a study of blood T cell repertoires in COVID-19. The wider study: Specimens from acute and convalescent COVID-19 originated in the United States, Italy and Spain.

The protocol was immunoSEQ multiplex PCR, while the TCRdb copy is restricted to in-frame clones and leaves out a portion. The sample lists 100,000 to 150,000 clones, under 90% occurring once. This TCR came from a woman aged 55-75 years with acute or convalescent COVID-19. The sequencing input was peripheral blood.

CDR3 nucleotides: TGTGCTACTTCGACAGGGTGGGCCACTGAAGCTTTCTTT. Translated, it gives CATSTGWATEAFF. The chain has TRBV30 and TRBJ1-1; 7 bases are a match to TRBD1. Germline CDR1 GTSNPN, CDR2 SVGIG (reference sequence). The CDR3 has 13 amino acids.